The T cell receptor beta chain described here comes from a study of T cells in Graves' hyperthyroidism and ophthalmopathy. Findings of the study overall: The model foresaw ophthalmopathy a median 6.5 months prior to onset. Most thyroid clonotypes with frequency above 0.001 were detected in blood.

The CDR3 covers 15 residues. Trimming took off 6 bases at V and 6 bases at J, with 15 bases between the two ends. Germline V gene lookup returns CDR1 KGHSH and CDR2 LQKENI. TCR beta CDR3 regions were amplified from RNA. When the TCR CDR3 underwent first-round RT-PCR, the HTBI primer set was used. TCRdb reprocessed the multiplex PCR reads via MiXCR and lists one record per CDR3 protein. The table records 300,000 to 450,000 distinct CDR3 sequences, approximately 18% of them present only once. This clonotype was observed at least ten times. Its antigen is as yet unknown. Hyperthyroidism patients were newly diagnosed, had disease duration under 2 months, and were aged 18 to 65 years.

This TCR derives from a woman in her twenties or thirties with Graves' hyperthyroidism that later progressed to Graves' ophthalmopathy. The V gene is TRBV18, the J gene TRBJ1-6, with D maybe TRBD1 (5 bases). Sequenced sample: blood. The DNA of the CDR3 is TGTGCCAGCTCGGCCGAGGGGAATCTTAATTCACCCCTCCACTTT. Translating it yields CASSAEGNLNSPLHF.